The text below deals with one T cell receptor beta chain. Time point: newly diagnosed GD, antithyroid drugs for less than 3 months. The TCR library was prepared using RNA isolated from PBMCs. Combining iRepertoire HTBI primers with Arm-PCR of CDR3 regions, the authors built TCR beta libraries. TCRdb fed the multiplex PCR reads into MiXCR, producing one record per CDR3 protein. The repertoire holds 400,000 to 500,000 distinct CDR3 sequences, with about 14% as singletons. This entry belongs to a study of regulatory T cells in long-lasting Graves disease. The CDR3 consists of 17 residues. V lost 0 bases and J 3 bases, leaving 15 bases between the germline ends. Germline CDR1 SGHRS, CDR2 YFSETQ. The sample was also reused in another study, on T cells in Graves' hyperthyroidism and ophthalmopathy. That paper notes: Exclusion of patients followed from uncontrolled infection, other autoimmune disease, pregnancy or lactation.

The material was peripheral blood mononuclear cells (PBMCs), obtained at new diagnosis, from a patient treated with antithyroid drugs. The chain recombines TRBV5-1 with TRBJ1-4; D is undetermined. The clonotype was recovered from a woman in her 50s with Graves disease. CDR3 nucleotide sequence: TGCGCCAGCAGCTTGGCCTTCGACGGATCAGCTAATGAAAAACTGTTTTTT. Its translation: CASSLAFDGSANEKLFF.